Following are 25 T cell receptor beta chains from one sample sequenced in a study of T cell responses to AZD1222 COVID-19 vaccine. Data came from immunoSEQ multiplex PCR; TCRdb stores just in-frame clones and leaves some out. This table has over 150,000 clones, 85% to 90% appearing once. This specimen consisted of peripheral blood, obtained 28 days after the second AZD1222 dose. These receptors all stem from an adult who received the AZD1222 COVID-19 vaccine.

This clone was observed once. This sequence joins TRBV9 and TRBJ2-2; D is undetermined. CDR1 and CDR2 from the germline V gene are SGDLS and YYNGEE. The length of the CDR3 is 15 residues. The ends were cut back, 0 bases at V and 1 base at J, with 7 bases in the middle. CDR3 region: CASSVGYGNTGELFF. CDR3 bases: TGTGCCAGCAGCGTAGGGTATGGGAACACCGGGGAGCTGTTTTTT.

J is TRBJ1-6 and V is TRBV7-8, with a possible D match to TRBD1 (5 bases). V lost 5 bases to trimming and J lost 5 bases, with 16 bases between them. Looked up from germline, CDR1 is SGHVS and CDR2 is FQNEAQ. The CDR3 is 16 residues long. CDR3 DNA sequence: TGTGCCAGCAGCACCCGCGGGGGTCCCGATAATTCACCCCTCCACTTT. Its protein is CASSTRGGPDNSPLHF.

The chain links TRBV5-5 to TRBJ2-3, with a possible D match to TRBD1 (6 bases). Trimming pared 4 bases from V and 0 bases from J, leaving 9 bases between. The CDR3 has 14 amino acids. The germline gives CDR1 SGHKS, CDR2 YYEKEE (reference sequence). The CDR3 sequence is CASSPGDSTDTQYF. Written as DNA, the CDR3 is TGTGCCAGCAGCCCAGGGGACAGCACAGATACGCAGTATTTT. Together with reference TRBV5-5 and TRBJ2-3, the CDR3 gives the full variable domain: DAGVTQSPTHLIKTRGQQVTLRCSPISGHKSVSWYQQVLGQGPQFIFQYYEKEERGRGNFPDRFSARQFPNYSSELNVNALLLGDSALYLCASSPGDSTDTQYFGPGTRLTVL.

The rearrangement joins TRBV25-1 to TRBJ1-1; a possible D gene is TRBD1 (5 bases). V lost 5 bases and J lost 1, with 8 bases in between. CDR1 and CDR2 (germline): MGHDK, SYGVNS. This CDR3 is 13 amino acids long. CDR3: CASSLGQNTEAFF. Written as DNA, the CDR3 is TGTGCCAGCAGTTTAGGACAGAACACTGAAGCTTTCTTT.

V and J are TRBV6-5 and TRBJ1-1; no reliable D call. The CDR3 length is 13 residues. V lost 6 bases and J 1 base, leaving 9 bases between the germline ends. CDR1 MNHEY and CDR2 SVGAGI come from the germline V gene. CDR3 in amino acids: CASRRGSNTEAFF. CDR3 DNA: TGTGCCAGCAGGCGCGGTTCGAACACTGAAGCTTTCTTT.

A word on this clone: This CDR3 is also generated by other DNA sequences in the sample. The rearrangement links TRBV5-6 to TRBJ1-5, with a weak D call TRBD1 (6 bases). The CDR3 contains 12 residues. V was clipped by 4 bases and J by 6 bases, with 8 bases between them. Germline CDR1 and CDR2: SGHDT and YYEEEE. CDR3 DNA sequence: TGTGCCAGCAGCCTCAGGGGTCAGCCCCAGCATTTT. Its protein is CASSLRGQPQHF.

Only one count was recorded for this clone. Here the CDR3 DNA reads TGTGCCAGCCCCCTCAGCCTCGGACTAGCGGGGGGGCGCCACACCGGGGAGCTGTTTTTT. This sequence encodes CASPLSLGLAGGRHTGELFF. The chain recombines TRBV5-8 with TRBJ2-2, with 15 bases identical to TRBD2. The V and J ends lost 7 bases and 3 bases, in that order; junction bases with no gene match: 16. The CDR3 length is 20 residues. In germline, CDR1 is SGHTS, CDR2 YDEGEE. Full variable domain (remainder filled in from reference TRBV5-8 and TRBJ2-2): EAGVTQSPTHLIKTRGQQATLRCSPISGHTSVYWYQQALGLGLQFLLWYDEGEERNRGNFPPRFSGRQFPNYSSELNVNALELEDSALYLCASPLSLGLAGGRHTGELFFGEGSRLTVL.

The chain employs TRBV2 and TRBJ1-3, with a weak D call TRBD1 (6 bases). Between the trimmed V and J ends, which lost 3 bases and 0 bases, there was a span of 15 bases. The CDR3 runs 17 residues. Germline V gene sequence: CDR1 SNHLY, CDR2 FYNNEI. CDR3 region: CASSERTVDGSGNTIYF. DNA of the CDR3: TGTGCCAGCAGTGAGAGGACAGTTGATGGCTCTGGAAACACCATATATTTT.

This chain uses TRBV12-5 with TRBJ2-6; D may be TRBD1 (6 bases). Trimming cost V 4 bases and J 0 bases, with 16 bases left between them. The germline V gene encodes CDR1 LGHNT and CDR2 FRNRAP. The length of the CDR3 is 18 residues. CDR3: CASGSQQGMVSGANVLTF. Written as DNA, the CDR3 is TGTGCTAGTGGTTCACAACAGGGAATGGTCTCTGGGGCCAACGTCCTGACTTTC.

The rearrangement joins TRBV5-1 to TRBJ1-4; D might be TRBD1 (5 bases). With 2 bases removed from V and 7 bases from J, the gap between germline ends came to 12 bases. The germline gives CDR1 SGHRS, CDR2 YFSETQ. The CDR3 has 14 amino acids. The CDR3 reads CASSFLSQVEKLFF. CDR3 DNA sequence: TGCGCCAGCAGCTTTCTTTCACAGGTTGAAAAACTGTTTTTT.

The chain combines TRBV2 with TRBJ1-6, with D uncertain. This CDR3 comprises 15 residues. Germline V gene sequence: CDR1 SNHLY, CDR2 FYNNEI. V was trimmed by 9 bases and J by 0 bases, leaving 12 bases between them. CDR3 protein: CASNTRNSYNSPLHF. The CDR3 DNA reads as TGTGCCAGTAATACACGGAACTCCTATAATTCACCCCTCCACTTT.

The gene calls are TRBV19 and TRBJ1-5; no clear D. Germline loops: CDR1 LNHDA, CDR2 SQIVND (reference sequence). CDR3 length equals 12 residues. V was cut by 8 bases and J by 7 bases, with 12 bases left in between. CDR3 amino acids: CASGDLGQPQHF. CDR3 DNA sequence: TGTGCCAGTGGGGATTTAGGGCAGCCCCAGCATTTT.

The V and J genes are TRBV6-5 and TRBJ1-3; D is unresolved. V was pared by 0 bases and J by 0 bases, with 6 bases between. Germline values: CDR1 MNHEY, CDR2 SVGAGI. The CDR3 is made up of 15 amino acids. CDR3 sequence: CASSYSRVSGNTIYF. The CDR3 region has the DNA TGTGCCAGCAGTTACTCCCGAGTCTCTGGAAACACCATATATTTT.

The V gene is TRBV27, the J gene TRBJ1-2; 7 nucleotides match TRBD1. Unmatched junction bases numbered 2, after V lost 2 bases and J lost 5 bases. This CDR3 comprises 13 residues. Germline CDR1 reads MNHEY; CDR2 reads SMNVEV (reference sequence). The CDR3 DNA sequence: TGTGCCAGCAGTTTAGTCAGGGGGTATGGCTACACCTTC. The encoded protein is CASSLVRGYGYTF.

The chain employs TRBV5-6 and TRBJ1-1; D not resolved. Germline V gene data show CDR1 as SGHDT and CDR2 as YYEEEE. The CDR3 length is 13 residues. Trimming took off 0 bases at V and 8 bases at J, with 11 bases between the two ends. In DNA form, the CDR3 reads TGTGCCAGCAGCTTGGTCTACCTTAACGAAGCTTTCTTT. Its protein is CASSLVYLNEAFF.

The CDR3 nucleotides read TGTGCCAGCAGTGAGATTTCTGCAGGACAAGGCACTGAAGCTTTCTTT. It encodes CASSEISAGQGTEAFF. The chain joins TRBV6-1 to TRBJ1-1; TRBD1 might be the D (5 bases). The CDR3 spans 16 residues. Germline values: CDR1 MNHNS, CDR2 SASEGT. Deletions cut 3 bases from V and 4 bases from J, with 18 bases between.

This clone was seen just once. At the DNA level, this CDR3 is encoded by other sequences in the same sample as well. The V gene is TRBV7-2, the J gene TRBJ1-1, with D unresolved. Trimming cost V 3 bases and J 1 base, with 6 bases left between them. Germline CDR1 is SGHTA and CDR2 is FQGNSA. The CDR3 is made up of 13 amino acids. As DNA, the CDR3 is TGTGCCAGCAGCTTTGCGGAGAACACTGAAGCTTTCTTT. It encodes CASSFAENTEAFF. Full variable domain (remainder filled in from reference TRBV7-2 and TRBJ1-1): GAGVSQSPSNKVTEKGKDVELRCDPISGHTALYWYRQSLGQGLEFLIYFQGNSAPDKSGLPSDRFSAERTGGSVSTLTIQRTQQEDSAVYLCASSFAENTEAFFGQGTRLTVV.

The sample holds one count of this clone. This chain connects TRBV5-1 to TRBJ2-7; tentative D call: TRBD1 (5 bases). Germline loops: CDR1 SGHRS, CDR2 YFSETQ. The V gene lost 1 base and the J gene lost 1 base, with 15 bases spanning the gap. The CDR3 covers 16 residues. The CDR3, as DNA: TGCGCCAGCAGCTTGTCTAACTTAGGACATTCCTACGAGCAGTACTTC. It specifies CASSLSNLGHSYEQYF.

This sequence joins TRBV27 and TRBJ1-1; D uncertain. Germline values: CDR1 MNHEY, CDR2 SMNVEV (reference sequence). This CDR3 region has 13 residues. V lost 3 bases and J 2 bases, leaving 7 bases between the germline ends. CDR3 nucleotides: TGTGCCAGCAGTTTGACGGCTAACACTGAAGCTTTCTTT. Translated: CASSLTANTEAFF.

This chain connects TRBV2 to TRBJ1-1; D is undetermined. CDR1 is SNHLY, CDR2 FYNNEI, per germline. The CDR3 is 14 residues long. V was cut by 4 bases and J by 5 bases, with 14 bases left in between. CDR3 protein: CASSVAGRSTEAFF. Here the CDR3 DNA reads TGTGCCAGCAGTGTGGCAGGAAGGTCTACTGAAGCTTTCTTT.

The genes are TRBV29-1 and TRBJ1-2, with D possibly being TRBD1 (5 bases). The CDR3 has 13 residues. The V end was cut by 2 bases, the J end by 3 bases, with 10 bases between. The V gene's germline CDR1 is SQVTM and CDR2 ANQGSEA. The CDR3 nucleotides read TGCAGCGTTGAAAGGGACCCCTACTATGGCTACACCTTC. Its translation is CSVERDPYYGYTF.

CDR3 coding DNA: TGTGCCACCAGCAGAGATCTGATGGGAAACACCATATATTTT. Protein: CATSRDLMGNTIYF. This chain links TRBV15 with TRBJ1-3, with unresolved D. Germline V gene lookup returns CDR1 LNHNV and CDR2 YYDKDF (reference sequence). The V and J ends lost 0 bases and 4 bases respectively, with 7 bases between them. The CDR3 consists of 14 residues.

The rearrangement links TRBV2 to TRBJ1-3, with D unresolved. Looked up from germline, CDR1 is SNHLY and CDR2 is FYNNEI. CDR3 length: 14 residues. Deletions cut 7 bases from V and 0 bases from J, with 10 bases between. CDR3 DNA: TGTGCCAGCAAAGTACTTTTCTCTGGAAACACCATATATTTT. It specifies CASKVLFSGNTIYF.

The V gene is TRBV5-1, the J gene TRBJ2-1, with 7 bases identical to TRBD1. This CDR3 comprises 15 residues. V lost 4 bases and J lost 7; bases outside the gene matches: 11. The germline V gene has CDR1 SGHRS and CDR2 YFSETQ. The CDR3 coding sequence is TGCGCCAGCAGCCCGGGGTCACAGGGGTGGAATGAGCAGTTCTTC. As protein: CASSPGSQGWNEQFF.

The chain joins TRBV6-6 to TRBJ1-1; possibly TRBD1 for D (6 bases). V lost 3 bases to trimming and J lost 7 bases, with 12 bases between them. Looked up from germline, CDR1 is MNHNY and CDR2 is SVGAGI (reference sequence). CDR3 length: 13 amino acids. The CDR3 loop reads CASSYQSDSEAFF. The CDR3 coding sequence is TGTGCCAGCAGTTATCAATCGGACAGTGAAGCTTTCTTT.